These 27 T cell receptor beta chains were all obtained from the same sample, sequenced in a study of T cells in localized non-small cell lung cancer (dated by TCRdb to 2018 to 2020). Libraries came from the immunoSEQ multiplex PCR assay. TCRdb provides this immuneACCESS table in a form limited to in-frame rearrangements. Some clones are lacking; in checked studies, under half of them reflect an unresolved V gene, and why the rest are absent is not known. The sample table records fewer than 35,000 clones; roughly 92% of these occur just once. The biggest ten clones account for 0.73% of the sample. Material: peripheral blood, obtained before any cancer treatment. The receptors originated from a woman aged 40 to 75 with stage I lung adenocarcinoma.

CDR3: CASSMGSYGYTF. The DNA for the CDR3 is TGTGCCAGCAGTATGGGCTCCTATGGCTACACCTTC. V usage is TRBV6-5 and J usage is TRBJ1-2, with D uncertain. CDR1 is MNHEY and CDR2 is SVGAGI in the germline V gene. The CDR3 extends over 12 amino acids. Between the trimmed V and J ends, which lost 5 bases and 4 bases, there was a span of 8 bases.

The V gene is TRBV5-1, the J gene TRBJ1-4; no clear D gene. Trimming cost V 4 bases and J 0 bases, with 7 bases left between them. Germline lookup yields CDR1 SGHRS and CDR2 YFSETQ. The CDR3 is 14 amino acids. The CDR3 here is CASSAAATNEKLFF. CDR3 nucleotide sequence: TGCGCCAGCAGCGCCGCAGCAACTAATGAAAAACTGTTTTTT.

The count of this clone is one. Other DNA sequences in this specimen translate into the identical CDR3. The CDR3, as DNA: TGTGCCACCAGCAGAATTTCAGACCTTCAAACAAGCACAGATACGCAGTATTTT. Its translation: CATSRISDLQTSTDTQYF. The chain carries TRBV15 and TRBJ2-3; D remains unclear. Looked up from germline, CDR1 is LNHNV and CDR2 is YYDKDF (reference sequence). Between the trimmed V and J ends, which lost 2 bases and 0 bases, there was a span of 18 bases. The CDR3 extends over 18 amino acids.

The chain combines TRBV2 with TRBJ2-1; D remains unclear. The length of the CDR3 is 13 residues. V was pared by 6 bases and J by 0 bases, with 6 bases between. Per germline, CDR1 SNHLY and CDR2 FYNNEI. CDR3 region: CASRSPSYNEQFF. The CDR3 DNA reads as TGTGCCAGCAGAAGTCCCTCCTACAATGAGCAGTTCTTC.

The chain combines TRBV21-1 with TRBJ2-5; the table's D gene call, TRBD1, was not cross checked with the DNA. TRBV21-1 is a pseudogene. There are 14 residues in the CDR3. The CDR3, as DNA: TGTGCCAGCAGCAAAGAGAGGGGGATAGGGACCCAGTACTTC. Amino acid sequence: CASSKERGIGTQYF.

The gene calls are TRBV11-2 and TRBJ1-2, with D unclear. The CDR3 runs to 14 residues. Trimming stripped 5 bases from V and 4 bases from J, with 14 bases between. Germline assignment: CDR1 SGHAT and CDR2 FQNNGV. The chain's CDR3 is CASSPAGWRYGYTF. CDR3 in DNA: TGTGCCAGCAGCCCTGCAGGCTGGCGCTATGGCTACACCTTC.

This clone appeared a single time. The chain links TRBV7-3 to TRBJ2-1; 13 nucleotides agree with TRBD2. Unmatched junction bases numbered 10, after V lost 6 bases and J lost 8 bases. The CDR3 covers 16 residues. Per the germline V gene, CDR1 is SGHTA and CDR2 is FQGTGA. The CDR3 bases are TGTGCCAGCAGTGTTGGACTAGCGGGAGTCTTATATGAGCAGTTCTTC. This encodes CASSVGLAGVLYEQFF.

The chain employs TRBV14 and TRBJ1-1; D uncertain. CDR1 and CDR2 from the germline V gene are SGHDN and FVKESK. This CDR3 region has 12 residues. V lost 4 bases and J lost 4, with 7 bases in between. Here the CDR3 DNA reads TGTGCCAGCAGCCTTATAAGCACTGAAGCTTTCTTT. Amino acid sequence: CASSLISTEAFF.

The chain has TRBV5-1 and TRBJ2-1; weak D call: TRBD1 (5 bases). Germline assignment: CDR1 SGHRS and CDR2 YFSETQ. This CDR3 has 16 amino acids. V was pared by 0 bases and J by 7 bases, with 17 bases between. CDR3 coding DNA: TGCGCCAGCAGCTTGGGGCAGGGTAACGTTAAAAATGAGCAGTTCTTC. This sequence encodes CASSLGQGNVKNEQFF.

The chain employs TRBV5-5 and TRBJ1-4; 8 nucleotides match TRBD1. Germline trimming cut 0 bases from V and 10 bases from J; bases unmatched to any gene: 11. The CDR3 consists of 16 residues. Germline CDR1 reads SGHKS; CDR2 reads YYEKEE (reference sequence). The CDR3, as DNA: TGTGCCAGCAGCTTGGTAATCGGGACAGGTGGAGGAAAACTGTTTTTT. Protein: CASSLVIGTGGGKLFF.

The V and J genes are TRBV11-2 and TRBJ2-1; TRBD2 agrees at 7 bases. Looked up from germline, CDR1 is SGHAT and CDR2 is FQNNGV. The CDR3 contains 15 residues. The V segment lost 5 bases and the J segment 4 bases; nucleotides outside the gene matches: 8. This chain's CDR3 is CASSVGASGYNEQFF. The CDR3, as DNA: TGTGCCAGCAGCGTTGGGGCTAGCGGATACAATGAGCAGTTCTTC.

V gene TRBV4-1 combines with J gene TRBJ1-5; possibly TRBD1 for D (6 bases). This CDR3 is 15 amino acids long. V lost 4 bases, J lost 4 bases, and 14 bases lay in between. Germline V gives CDR1 MGHRA, CDR2 YSYEKL. CDR3 loop: CASSLTDRPNQPQHF. CDR3 sequence (DNA): TGCGCCAGCAGCCTAACCGACAGGCCGAATCAGCCCCAGCATTTT.

In this sample, this clone turned up a few times. Here the CDR3 DNA reads TGTGCCAGCCTCTTTAACCTAGAAGCTTTCTTT. The encoded protein is CASLFNLEAFF. The V and J genes are TRBV19 and TRBJ1-1, with D unresolved. V was pared by 9 bases and J by 8 bases, with 13 bases between. The CDR3 has 11 residues. Germline values: CDR1 LNHDA, CDR2 SQIVND (reference sequence).

The chain is built from TRBV27 and TRBJ2-1; 7 bases map to TRBD1. The CDR3 is made up of 15 amino acids. V shed 0 bases, J shed 8 bases, and the junction held 7 bases outside the gene matches. Germline lookup yields CDR1 MNHEY and CDR2 SMNVEV (reference sequence). CDR3 residues: CASSLSGGYIDEQFF. CDR3 coding DNA: TGTGCCAGCAGTTTATCAGGGGGCTATATAGATGAGCAGTTCTTC.

The chain is built from TRBV27 and TRBJ2-7, with 9 nucleotides matching TRBD2. The CDR3 is 16 amino acids. Per the germline V gene, CDR1 is MNHEY and CDR2 is SMNVEV (reference sequence). The V segment lost 5 bases and the J segment 3 bases; nucleotides outside the gene matches: 11. The CDR3 here is CASSGPGVSGSYEQYF. CDR3 bases: TGTGCCAGCAGTGGCCCTGGGGTTAGCGGGAGCTACGAGCAGTACTTC.

The chain has TRBV5-5 and TRBJ1-6, with D tentatively TRBD1 (6 bases). This CDR3 comprises 15 residues. The V gene lost 3 bases and the J gene lost 8 bases, with 15 bases spanning the gap. Per the germline V gene, CDR1 is SGHKS and CDR2 is YYEKEE (reference sequence). CDR3 sequence: CASSSQRGLYSPLHF. In DNA, the CDR3 is TGTGCCAGCAGCTCCCAGCGGGGGCTTTATTCACCCCTCCACTTT.

This CDR3 reads CASSHAYEQYF. The CDR3 nucleotides are TGTGCCAGCAGCCACGCCTACGAGCAGTACTTC. This sequence joins TRBV14 and TRBJ2-7; D unclear. From germline, CDR1 is SGHDN and CDR2 FVKESK. The length of the CDR3 is 11 residues. V dropped 3 bases and J dropped 2 bases, with 2 bases sitting between them.

The chain couples TRBV27 to TRBJ2-1, with 9 positions matching TRBD1. Germline assignment: CDR1 MNHEY and CDR2 SMNVEV (reference sequence). The CDR3 has 15 amino acids. J was trimmed by 4 bases and V by 6 bases; bases with no gene match: 7. The CDR3: CASRLDRGTYNEQFF. The CDR3 DNA reads as TGTGCCAGCAGGTTAGACAGGGGGACTTACAATGAGCAGTTCTTC.

This clone was observed a single time. V is TRBV19 and J is TRBJ1-1, with a tentative D call TRBD1 (6 bases). The CDR3 spans 14 residues. Trimming stripped 7 bases from V and 5 bases from J, with 17 bases between. Germline V lookup: CDR1 LNHDA, CDR2 SQIVND (reference sequence). The CDR3 bases are TGTGCCAGTACCACCCACGACAGGCCAACTGAAGCTTTCTTT. The encoded protein is CASTTHDRPTEAFF. Drawing the rest from reference TRBV19 and TRBJ1-1, the complete variable domain is DGGITQSPKYLFRKEGQNVTLSCEQNLNHDAMYWYRQDPGQGLRLIYYSQIVNDFQKGDIAEGYSVSREKKESFPLTVTSAQKNPTAFYLCASTTHDRPTEAFFGQGTRLTVV.

In DNA form, the CDR3 reads TGTGCCAGCAGCTTAGGCAGGCCTTTCAATCAGCCCCAGCATTTT. Amino acid sequence: CASSLGRPFNQPQHF. The rearrangement joins TRBV7-2 to TRBJ1-5; no definite D call. V shed 1 base and J shed 3 bases, with 10 bases lying between them. Germline V gene data show CDR1 as SGHTA and CDR2 as FQGNSA. There are 15 residues in the CDR3.

V usage is TRBV2 and J usage is TRBJ1-1; maybe TRBD1 (5 bases). CDR1 and CDR2 (germline): SNHLY, FYNNEI. The CDR3 extends over 13 amino acids. The ends were cut back, 6 bases at V and 6 bases at J, with 14 bases in the middle. The chain's CDR3 is CASSPRETSEAFF. For the CDR3, the DNA is TGTGCCAGCAGCCCCAGGGAGACCTCTGAAGCTTTCTTT.

This clone was seen a single time. CDR3 protein: CSVQGVDTEAFF. The CDR3 DNA reads TGCAGCGTCCAGGGGGTAGACACTGAAGCTTTCTTT. V and J are TRBV29-1 and TRBJ1-1; 7 positions agree with TRBD1. This CDR3 has 12 amino acids. The trim removed 6 bases at V and 3 bases at J, leaving 4 bases unmatched. Germline V gives CDR1 SQVTM, CDR2 ANQGSEA.

J is TRBJ1-3 and V is TRBV12-5; a weak D match, TRBD1 (5 bases). The V end lost 0 bases, the J end lost 0 bases, and 15 bases lay between the germline ends. The CDR3 is made up of 18 amino acids. Germline lookup yields CDR1 LGHNT and CDR2 FRNRAP. This CDR3 reads CASGLVHGGFFSGNTIYF. The CDR3 DNA is TGTGCTAGTGGTTTGGTACACGGGGGTTTTTTCTCTGGAAACACCATATATTTT.

The rearrangement uses TRBV19 and TRBJ2-1, with TRBD2 matching over 14 bases. Per the germline V gene, CDR1 is LNHDA and CDR2 is SQIVND (reference sequence). Losses at the gene ends were 5 bases for V and 9 bases for J; bases not matched to a gene: 6. CDR3 size: 15 residues. The CDR3 reads CASSLTSGRAGEQFF. The CDR3 coding sequence is TGTGCCAGTAGTCTGACTAGCGGGAGGGCCGGTGAGCAGTTCTTC.

This clone was counted only a few times. The chain carries TRBV18 and TRBJ1-1; D gene ambiguous. The CDR3 length is 13 residues. The V and J ends lost 0 bases and 1 base respectively, with 3 bases between them. Germline V gives CDR1 KGHSH, CDR2 LQKENI. The CDR3 here is CASSPPSNTEAFF. As DNA, the CDR3 is TGTGCCAGCTCACCACCGTCGAACACTGAAGCTTTCTTT.

The rearrangement joins TRBV5-1 to TRBJ2-3; D ambiguous. There are 14 residues in the CDR3. In germline, CDR1 is SGHRS, CDR2 YFSETQ. The V gene lost 3 bases and the J gene lost 6 bases, with 14 bases spanning the gap. CDR3 in DNA: TGCGCCAGCAGCTCCCCTGTCGTGAGGGATACGCAGTATTTT. It codes for CASSSPVVRDTQYF. Using reference TRBV5-1 and TRBJ2-3 for the parts outside the CDR3, the full variable domain is KAGVTQTPRYLIKTRGQQVTLSCSPISGHRSVSWYQQTPGQGLQFLFEYFSETQRNKGNFPGRFSGRQFSNSRSEMNVSTLELGDSALYLCASSSPVVRDTQYFGPGTRLTVL.

This chain uses TRBV18 with TRBJ2-7; D possibly uses TRBD1 or TRBD2 (5 bases each). In germline, CDR1 is KGHSH, CDR2 LQKENI. The V end lost 3 bases, the J end lost 3 bases, and 18 bases lay between the germline ends. The CDR3 is 16 amino acids. The CDR3 loop reads CASSPGPTGARYEQYF. In nucleotides, the CDR3 is TGTGCCAGCTCACCGGGTCCAACCGGGGCCCGCTACGAGCAGTACTTC.